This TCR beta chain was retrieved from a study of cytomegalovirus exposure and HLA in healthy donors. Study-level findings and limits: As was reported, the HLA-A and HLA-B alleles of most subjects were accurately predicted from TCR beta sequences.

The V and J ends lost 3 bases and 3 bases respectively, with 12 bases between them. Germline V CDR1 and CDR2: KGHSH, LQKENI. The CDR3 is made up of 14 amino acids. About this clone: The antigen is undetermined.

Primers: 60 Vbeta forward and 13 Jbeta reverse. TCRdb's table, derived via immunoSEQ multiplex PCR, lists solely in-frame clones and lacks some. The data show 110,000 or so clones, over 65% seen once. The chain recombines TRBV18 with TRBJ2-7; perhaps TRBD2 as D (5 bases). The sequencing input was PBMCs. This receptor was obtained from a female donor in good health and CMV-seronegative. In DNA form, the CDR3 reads TGTGCCAGCTCACCGCGGGCCCGCGTCTACGAGCAGTACTTC. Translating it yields CASSPRARVYEQYF. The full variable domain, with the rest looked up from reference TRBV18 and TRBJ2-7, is NAGVMQNPRHLVRRRGQEARLRCSPMKGHSHVYWYRQLPEEGLKFMVYLQKENIIDESGMPKERFSAEFPKEGPSILRIQQVVRGDSAAYFCASSPRARVYEQYFGPGTRLTVT.